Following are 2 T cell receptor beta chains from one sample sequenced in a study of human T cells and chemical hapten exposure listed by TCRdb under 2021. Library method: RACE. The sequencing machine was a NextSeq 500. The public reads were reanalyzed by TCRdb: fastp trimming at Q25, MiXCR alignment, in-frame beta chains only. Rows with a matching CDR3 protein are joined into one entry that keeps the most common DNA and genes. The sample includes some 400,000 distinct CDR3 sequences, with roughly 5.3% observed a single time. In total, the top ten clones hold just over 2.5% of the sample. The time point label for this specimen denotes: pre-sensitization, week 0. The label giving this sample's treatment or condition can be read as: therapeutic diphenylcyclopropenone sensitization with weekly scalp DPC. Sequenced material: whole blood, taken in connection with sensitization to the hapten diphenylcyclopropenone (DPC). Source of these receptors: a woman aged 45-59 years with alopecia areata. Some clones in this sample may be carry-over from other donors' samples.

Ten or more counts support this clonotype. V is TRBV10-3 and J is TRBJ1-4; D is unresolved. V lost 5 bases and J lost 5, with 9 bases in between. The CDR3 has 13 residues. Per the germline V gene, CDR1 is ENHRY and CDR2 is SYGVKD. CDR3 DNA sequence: TGTGCCATCAGTAGGGCTTCAAATGAAAAACTGTTTTTT. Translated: CAISRASNEKLFF.

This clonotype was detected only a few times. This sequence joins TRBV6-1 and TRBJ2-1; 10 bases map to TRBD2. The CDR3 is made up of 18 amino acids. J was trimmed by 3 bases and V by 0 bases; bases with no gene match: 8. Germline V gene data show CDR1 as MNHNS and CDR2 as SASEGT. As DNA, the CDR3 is TGTGCCAGCAGTGAAGCGCCGGGGGCTAGCGGGAGCTACAATGAGCAGTTCTTC. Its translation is CASSEAPGASGSYNEQFF.